Following are 7 T cell receptor beta chains from one sample sequenced in a study of T cells in Graves' hyperthyroidism and ophthalmopathy. Amplified regions were TCR beta CDR3 sequences from RNA transcripts. TCR CDR3 regions were first amplified by RT-PCR with HTBI primers. In TCRdb, the multiplex PCR reads were re-called with MiXCR into one record per CDR3 protein. Of fewer than 550,000 distinct CDR3 sequences in the sample, 15% to 18% are singletons; the top ten hold roughly 8%. Input material: blood. The receptors come from a woman aged 18-29 years with Graves' hyperthyroidism.

There are many counts of this clonotype. The chain has TRBV2 and TRBJ2-5; D possibly corresponds to TRBD2 (6 bases). V lost 0 bases and J lost 3, with 11 bases in between. Per germline, CDR1 SNHLY and CDR2 FYNNEI. There are 15 residues in the CDR3. The CDR3 here is CASSEAGDWEETQYF. CDR3 sequence (DNA): TGTGCCAGCAGTGAAGCGGGGGACTGGGAAGAGACCCAGTACTTC.

In this sample, this clonotype turned up many times. The chain combines TRBV11-3 with TRBJ2-1, with 9 positions matching TRBD2. CDR3 length: 16 residues. J was trimmed by 6 bases and V by 5 bases; bases with no gene match: 11. Germline CDR1 reads SGHNT; CDR2 reads YENEEA. This CDR3 is CASSPHSGSVTNEQFF. CDR3 DNA sequence: TGTGCCAGCAGCCCCCATAGCGGGAGTGTCACCAATGAGCAGTTCTTC.

This clonotype appeared many times. The gene calls are TRBV11-2 and TRBJ1-2; 7 bases fit TRBD1. V trimming: 8 bases; J trimming: 3 bases; junction bases outside the gene matches: 3. Germline V gives CDR1 SGHAT, CDR2 FQNNGV. The CDR3 length is 12 residues. The CDR3 DNA sequence: TGTGCCAGCCCGGGACAGCACTATGGCTACACCTTC. Translation gives CASPGQHYGYTF.

Many counts were recorded for this clonotype. V and J are TRBV29-1 and TRBJ2-2; the D gene is possibly TRBD2 (7 bases). CDR3 length equals 14 residues. V lost 6 bases, J lost 7 bases, and 18 bases lay in between. The germline CDR1 and CDR2 sequences are SQVTM and ANQGSEA. CDR3 region: CSVGALGGLGELFF. The CDR3 DNA reads TGCAGCGTCGGGGCCCTCGGGGGGCTCGGGGAGCTGTTTTTT.

This clonotype was observed many times. The J gene is TRBJ1-4, the V gene TRBV28, with 7 bases that match TRBD1. Losses at the gene ends were 7 bases for V and 4 bases for J; bases not matched to a gene: 3. The CDR3 runs to 13 residues. Germline loops: CDR1 MDHEN, CDR2 SYDVKM. In DNA, the CDR3 is TGTGCCAGCAACGCAGGGGGTAATGAAAAACTGTTTTTT. Protein product: CASNAGGNEKLFF.

This clonotype appeared a few times. The DNA for the CDR3 is TGTGCCAGTAGTATAGAGGGGGCAGGATCGGTCTATCAGCCCCAGCATTTT. It encodes CASSIEGAGSVYQPQHF. V gene TRBV19 combines with J gene TRBJ1-5, with D tentatively TRBD1 (6 bases). The length of the CDR3 is 17 residues. In germline, CDR1 is LNHDA, CDR2 SQIVND (reference sequence). Trimming removed 0 bases at V and 5 bases at J, with 17 bases between.

This clonotype was seen at least ten times. The chain employs TRBV19 and TRBJ2-5; 9 nucleotides align to TRBD1. CDR3 length: 15 residues. Germline V gene lookup returns CDR1 LNHDA and CDR2 SQIVND (reference sequence). Trimming at V came to 7 bases and at J to 1 base, leaving 7 bases not matched to a gene. The CDR3 coding sequence is TGTGCCAGTAATCTCAGGGACAGGGCCCAAGAGACCCAGTACTTC. Translation gives CASNLRDRAQETQYF.